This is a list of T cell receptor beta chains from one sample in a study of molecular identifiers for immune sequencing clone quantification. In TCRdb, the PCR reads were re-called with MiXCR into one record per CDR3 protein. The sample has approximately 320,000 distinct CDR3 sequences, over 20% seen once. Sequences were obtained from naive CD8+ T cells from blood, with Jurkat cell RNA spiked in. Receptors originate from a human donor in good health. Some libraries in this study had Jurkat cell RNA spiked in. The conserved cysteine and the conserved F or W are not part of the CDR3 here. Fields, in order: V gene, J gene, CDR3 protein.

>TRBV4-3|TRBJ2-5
ASSQDPWREFPEETQY
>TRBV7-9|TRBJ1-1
ASSPTAGGGAF
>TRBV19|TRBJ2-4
ASSFREIQY
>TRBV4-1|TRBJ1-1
ASSQVDGGVGTEAF
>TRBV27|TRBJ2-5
ASSDSRSQETQY
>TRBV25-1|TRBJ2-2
ASGVADGELF
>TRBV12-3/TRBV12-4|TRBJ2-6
ASKNRAGANVLT
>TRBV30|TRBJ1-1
AWSVQPMNTEAF
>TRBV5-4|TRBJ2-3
ASTVSGDTQY
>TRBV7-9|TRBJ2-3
ASRVGGADTQY
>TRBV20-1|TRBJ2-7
SARDRSKGEQY
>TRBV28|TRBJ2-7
ASRLTGGTNYEQY
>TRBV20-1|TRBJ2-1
SAKSGYSYNEQF
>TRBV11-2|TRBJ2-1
AGSSEYNEQF
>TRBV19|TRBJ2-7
ASSIALAGGTSYEQY
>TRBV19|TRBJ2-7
ASTGASYEQY
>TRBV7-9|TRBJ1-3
ATRLSLDSGNTIY
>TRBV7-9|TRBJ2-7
ASTQTGRTYEQY
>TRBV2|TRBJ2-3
ASRGTSGADTQY
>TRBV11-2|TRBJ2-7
ASSFYKGYEQY
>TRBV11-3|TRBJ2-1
ASSSGGGGVDEQF
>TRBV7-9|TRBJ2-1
ASSGTPYSYNEQF
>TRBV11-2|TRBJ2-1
ASSSWGGGGNEQF
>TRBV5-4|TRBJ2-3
ASRMALAGVMDTQY
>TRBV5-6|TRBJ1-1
ASSPQTENTEAF
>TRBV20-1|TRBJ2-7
SARGTDADYEQY
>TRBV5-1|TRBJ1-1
ASSLEARNTEAF
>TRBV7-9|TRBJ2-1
ASSFGGRASRRFGNEQF
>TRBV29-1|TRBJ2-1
SVEEPRLAGHSYNEQF
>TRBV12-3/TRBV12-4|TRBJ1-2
ASSNGQGYGYT
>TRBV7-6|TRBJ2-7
ASSLVSPTSGRTGEQY
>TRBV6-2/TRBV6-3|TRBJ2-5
ASRGRLETQY